The entry below gives a single T cell receptor (beta chain) sequence along with its context. What it binds is not known. These data are taken from a study of cytomegalovirus exposure and HLA in healthy donors. Whole-study findings and limits: A later analysis showed that HLA-associated TCR beta chains had undergone more clonal expansion than equally common others. A later analysis found common viral pathogens apparently linked to several of the most significant clusters. Confirmation in vitro established that a few CMV-associated chains were specific for CMV antigens.

The CDR3 extends over 13 amino acids. CDR1 and CDR2 (germline): MNHEY, SVGAGI. V lost 5 bases and J lost 4, with 11 bases in between. Both 60 Vbeta primers and 13 Jbeta primers went into the PCR. Some clones are missing from TCRdb's copy, which holds only in-frame ones; the method was immunoSEQ multiplex PCR. The table has 150,000 to 200,000 clones, around 79% seen once. The chain links TRBV6-5 to TRBJ1-1; D perhaps matches TRBD1 (6 bases). This TCR was sampled from a woman under 40 in good health and CMV-seropositive. Material for sequencing was PBMCs. CDR3 sequence reads: CASSDQGLTEAFF. The CDR3 DNA follows: TGTGCCAGCAGTGATCAGGGGCTCACTGAAGCTTTCTTT.